This entry concerns a single TCR beta chain. Its specificity is not known. Clones were sequenced by immunoSEQ multiplex PCR, and TCRdb holds only the in-frame ones, with some missing. The table lists roughly 2,500,000 clones, over 85% of them singletons. From CD4+ cells came CD45RA+ naive and CD45RA-negative memory subsets. This record comes from a study of shared clonotypes between healthy human individuals. Study-wide results and caveats: Several donors held around 5% of naive CD4 clonotypes in common. The low donor count limited represented genetic and exposure-history diversity.

The germline V gene has CDR1 SGHVS and CDR2 FQNEAQ. This CDR3 region has 18 residues. V was clipped by 5 bases and J by 4 bases; unmatched bases: 12. Sequenced input: naive CD4+ T cells from PBMCs. Indicated subset: CD45RA+ positively selected. This sequence originates from a man aged 18-30 years in good health. Some clones in this sample may be carry-over from other donors' samples. The J gene is TRBJ2-3, the V gene TRBV7-8; 13 bases match TRBD2. In nucleotides, the CDR3 is TGTGCCAGCAGCCAGGGACTAGCGGGGACCCCCCGGGCAGATACGCAGTATTTT. It specifies CASSQGLAGTPRADTQYF.